This T cell receptor (beta chain) derives from a study of long-term antiretroviral therapy in people with HIV. As for the study in general: It was about a decade before the 2015 immediate-ART recommendation that the earliest samples were taken.

HIV-positive participants all received treatment in the United States. Overall study findings and caveats: The study found narrower CDR3 length ranges in HIV repertoires than in controls. An increase in diversity followed ART, yet levels stayed below transplant donor controls.

V dropped 6 bases and J dropped 1; count of bases not matched to a gene: 12. The CDR3 has 16 amino acids. Germline V gene lookup returns CDR1 SNHLY and CDR2 FYNNEI. On this clone itself: The antigen remains undetermined.

It was version v3.0 of the immunoSEQ assay that was run at survey level. The data were produced by immunoSEQ multiplex PCR, yet TCRdb's version contains in-frame clones alone and is incomplete. This table has some 29,000 clones, roughly 90% appearing once. The sequencing used unsorted PBMCs, collected 0.5 years after starting antiretroviral therapy. The clonotype was recovered from a woman younger than 30 with HIV. This chain connects TRBV2 to TRBJ2-7; 7 bases agree with TRBD1. The CDR3 is CASRATRDSGSYEQYF. CDR3 nucleotide sequence: TGTGCCAGCAGGGCTACCCGGGACAGCGGTTCCTACGAGCAGTACTTC.